This T cell receptor (beta chain) was retrieved from a study of blood T cells in healthy people across ages. A sample-barcoded 5' primer and a J-beta primer mix were used in a second PCR of about 7 to 12 cycles. TCRdb recomputed calls from the 5' RACE reads with MiXCR, one row per CDR3 protein. The sample carries roughly 1,800,000 distinct CDR3 sequences, roughly 50% recorded once. Specimen: blood. The receptor's source is a woman in her thirties or forties in good health.

This CDR3 is CASSLDGHQPQHF. The CDR3 DNA sequence: TGCGCCAGCAGCTTGGACGGGCATCAGCCCCAGCATTTT. The chain is built from TRBV5-1 and TRBJ1-5; D not certain. With 0 bases removed from V and 5 bases from J, the gap between germline ends came to 6 bases. The CDR3 has 13 residues. CDR1 SGHRS and CDR2 YFSETQ come from the germline V gene. The full variable domain, its missing parts supplied by reference TRBV5-1 and TRBJ1-5, is KAGVTQTPRYLIKTRGQQVTLSCSPISGHRSVSWYQQTPGQGLQFLFEYFSETQRNKGNFPGRFSGRQFSNSRSEMNVSTLELGDSALYLCASSLDGHQPQHFGDGTRLSIL.